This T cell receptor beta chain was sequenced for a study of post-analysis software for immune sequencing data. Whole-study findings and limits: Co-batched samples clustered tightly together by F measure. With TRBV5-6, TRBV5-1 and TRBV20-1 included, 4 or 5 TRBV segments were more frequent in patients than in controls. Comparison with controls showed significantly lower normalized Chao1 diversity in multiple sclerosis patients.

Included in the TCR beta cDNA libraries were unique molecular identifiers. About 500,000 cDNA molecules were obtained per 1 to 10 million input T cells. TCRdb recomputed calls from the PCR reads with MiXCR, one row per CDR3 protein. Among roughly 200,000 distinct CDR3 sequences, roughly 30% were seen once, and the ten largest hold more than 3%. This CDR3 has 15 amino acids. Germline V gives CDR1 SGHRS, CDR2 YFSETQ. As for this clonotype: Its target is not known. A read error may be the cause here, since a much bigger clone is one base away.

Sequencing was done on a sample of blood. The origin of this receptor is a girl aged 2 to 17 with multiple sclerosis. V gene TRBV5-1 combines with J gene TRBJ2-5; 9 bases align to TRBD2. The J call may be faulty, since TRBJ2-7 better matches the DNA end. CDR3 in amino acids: CASSVNSGRTYEQYF. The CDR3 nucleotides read TGCGCCAGCAGTGTAAACAGCGGGAGGACCTACGAGCAGTACTTC.